The T cell receptor (beta chain) under discussion was sequenced for a study of cytomegalovirus exposure and HLA in healthy donors. The wider study: Of 398 genotyped donors, about 81% clustered with self-reported Caucasian donors. Study results and limitations: Excluded were some V segments that proved indistinguishable, including TRBV6-2 and TRBV6-3. Prediction of most subjects' HLA-A and HLA-B alleles by TCR beta sequences was reportedly accurate.

J lost 6 bases, V lost 2 bases, and 6 bases had no gene match. The CDR3 covers 14 residues. Looked up from germline, CDR1 is KGHSH and CDR2 is LQKENI. PCR was performed using 60 Vbeta and 13 Jbeta primers. Sequenced by immunoSEQ multiplex PCR; TCRdb stores in-frame clones only, minus some. The sample has 120,000 or so clones, around three quarters seen once. Of note for this clone: Its specificity is unknown.

The clonotype originates from a female donor in good health and CMV-seronegative. Sequencing was carried out using PBMCs. The V and J genes are TRBV18 and TRBJ2-7; TRBD2 agrees at 8 bases. The CDR3 DNA reads as TGTGCCAGCTCACCAGACAGGACTAGCACCGAGCAGTACTTC. Protein product: CASSPDRTSTEQYF. Full variable domain (outside the CDR3, taken from reference TRBV18 and TRBJ2-7): NAGVMQNPRHLVRRRGQEARLRCSPMKGHSHVYWYRQLPEEGLKFMVYLQKENIIDESGMPKERFSAEFPKEGPSILRIQQVVRGDSAAYFCASSPDRTSTEQYFGPGTRLTVT.